Below are 13 T cell receptor beta chains sequenced from a single sample in a study of shared clonotypes between healthy human individuals. Positively selected for CCR7, the CD45RO-negative cells used as naive CD8 cells excluded terminally differentiated effector memory CD45RA+ cells. Assay: immunoSEQ multiplex PCR; the TCRdb copy retains only in-frame clones and omits some. The table has about 2.1 million clones, around 93% seen once. Specimen: naive CD8+ T cells from PBMCs. The receptors here all came from a man between 18 and 35 years old in good health. Some clones in this sample may be carry-over from other donors' samples.

The chain carries TRBV2 and TRBJ1-2, with D hard to call. Per germline, CDR1 SNHLY and CDR2 FYNNEI. The CDR3 is 13 amino acids. V shed 4 bases and J shed 4 bases, with 10 bases lying between them. The CDR3 is CASSGGYIYGYTF. The CDR3 region has the DNA TGTGCCAGCAGTGGCGGCTATATCTATGGCTACACCTTC.

The chain carries TRBV29-1 and TRBJ1-2; D is uncertain. CDR3 length: 13 residues. Germline V CDR1 and CDR2: SQVTM, ANQGSEA. Trimming shortened V by 0 bases and J by 4 bases, and 9 bases separated the two germline ends. CDR3 sequence (DNA): TGCAGCGTTGAAGAAGAGCCGACCTATGGCTACACCTTC. It is translated as CSVEEEPTYGYTF.

The chain carries TRBV28 and TRBJ2-7; 7 bases map to TRBD1. The junction had 14 bases not matched to a gene; V was cut back by 5 bases and J by 1 base. This CDR3 region has 17 residues. Per the germline V gene, CDR1 is MDHEN and CDR2 is SYDVKM. The CDR3 protein is CASSTEWLDRRSYEQYF. CDR3 nucleotide sequence: TGTGCCAGCAGTACCGAGTGGCTGGACAGGCGATCCTACGAGCAGTACTTC.

The chain couples TRBV11-2 to TRBJ2-1; tentatively, D is TRBD1 (5 bases). V was clipped by 0 bases and J by 7 bases, with 13 bases between them. CDR3 length: 15 residues. Germline V gene sequence: CDR1 SGHAT, CDR2 FQNNGV. Here the CDR3 reads CASSLDFDSWNEQFF. CDR3 in DNA: TGTGCCAGCAGCTTAGATTTTGACAGTTGGAATGAGCAGTTCTTC.

Details on this clone: This specimen includes other DNA sequences encoding the same CDR3. V usage is TRBV7-6 and J usage is TRBJ2-5; 14 bases fit TRBD2. Germline V lookup: CDR1 SGHVS, CDR2 FNYEAQ. CDR3 length equals 15 residues. The ends lost 5 bases at V and 5 bases at J; junction bases unmatched: 4. Written as DNA, the CDR3 is TGTGCCAGCAGCCCCGGGACTAGCGGGAGTGAGACCCAGTACTTC. Translated: CASSPGTSGSETQYF. Full variable domain (outside the CDR3, taken from reference TRBV7-6 and TRBJ2-5): GAGVSQSPRYKVTKRGQDVALRCDPISGHVSLYWYRQALGQGPEFLTYFNYEAQQDKSGLPNDRFSAERPEGSISTLTIQRTEQRDSAMYRCASSPGTSGSETQYFGPGTRLLVL.

The chain employs TRBV10-1 and TRBJ2-7; D remains unclear. The CDR3 is made up of 11 amino acids. CDR1 WNHNN and CDR2 SYGVQD come from the germline V gene (reference sequence). V gave up 7 bases and J gave up 6 bases, with 10 bases separating them. The CDR3 nucleotides are TGCGCCAGCATTATCTGCGGCGAGCAGTACTTC. This gives the protein CASIICGEQYF.

J is TRBJ2-7 and V is TRBV10-2; a weak D match, TRBD1 (7 bases). The V end lost 8 bases, the J end lost 9 bases, and 23 bases lay between the germline ends. The CDR3 has 14 residues. Germline V CDR1 and CDR2: WSHSY, SAAADI. The CDR3 DNA sequence: TGCGCCAGCGGCCAGACAGGGAGGTCTTCGTGGCAGTACTTC. Amino acid sequence: CASGQTGRSSWQYF.

The chain links TRBV5-5 to TRBJ2-7; D might be TRBD2 (5 bases). Trimming took off 2 bases at V and 5 bases at J, with 14 bases between the two ends. The CDR3 extends over 14 amino acids. Germline assignment: CDR1 SGHKS and CDR2 YYEKEE (reference sequence). CDR3 sequence: CASSLSRGYHEQYF. CDR3 DNA: TGTGCCAGCAGCTTATCGCGAGGGTACCACGAGCAGTACTTC.

Points on this clone: Other DNA sequences in this specimen translate into the identical CDR3. V usage is TRBV7-8 and J usage is TRBJ1-3; D gene unclear. V shed 1 base and J shed 1 base, with 8 bases lying between them. The CDR3 runs to 15 residues. Germline CDR1 SGHVS, CDR2 FQNEAQ. DNA for the CDR3: TGTGCCAGCAGCTTAGGTCTCGGGTCTGGAAACACCATATATTTT. It encodes CASSLGLGSGNTIYF. The variable domain in full, completed from reference TRBV7-8 and TRBJ1-3, reads GAGVSQSPRYKVAKRGQDVALRCDPISGHVSLFWYQQALGQGPEFLTYFQNEAQLDKSGLPSDRFFAERPEGSVSTLKIQRTQQEDSAVYLCASSLGLGSGNTIYFGEGSWLTVV.

The chain joins TRBV28 to TRBJ2-5; 11 bases are a match to TRBD2. With 2 bases clipped from V and 4 bases from J, the junction kept 3 bases outside the gene matches. Germline CDR1 reads MDHEN; CDR2 reads SYDVKM. The CDR3 has 15 amino acids. CDR3 sequence: CASSLTSGSRETQYF. Here the CDR3 DNA reads TGTGCCAGCAGTTTAACTAGCGGGAGTAGAGAGACCCAGTACTTC.

The J gene is TRBJ2-1, the V gene TRBV7-9, with 7 bases aligning to TRBD2. Germline CDR1 and CDR2: SEHNR and FQNEAQ (reference sequence). V dropped 5 bases and J dropped 6; count of bases not matched to a gene: 13. CDR3 length equals 16 residues. As DNA, the CDR3 is TGTGCCAGCAGCCCCCCGGGACTAAGGAGGTTCAATGAGCAGTTCTTC. Its protein product is CASSPPGLRRFNEQFF.

CDR3 in amino acids: CASSLLRQAGTDTQYF. As DNA, the CDR3 is TGTGCCAGCAGTTTACTGCGACAGGCGGGGACAGATACGCAGTATTTT. V and J are TRBV27 and TRBJ2-3; tentatively, D is TRBD1 or TRBD2 (6 bases each). The CDR3 loop spans 16 amino acids. V dropped 2 bases and J dropped 3 bases, with 15 bases sitting between them. Germline V gene lookup returns CDR1 MNHEY and CDR2 SMNVEV (reference sequence).

V gene TRBV6-1 combines with J gene TRBJ1-2; unclear D gene. Germline V gives CDR1 MNHNS, CDR2 SASEGT. CDR3 length equals 15 residues. Deletions cut 7 bases from V and 1 base from J, with 16 bases between. CDR3 coding DNA: TGTGCCAGCAAAGGCGTCGTCAAGCTTAACTATGGCTACACCTTC. It codes for CASKGVVKLNYGYTF.